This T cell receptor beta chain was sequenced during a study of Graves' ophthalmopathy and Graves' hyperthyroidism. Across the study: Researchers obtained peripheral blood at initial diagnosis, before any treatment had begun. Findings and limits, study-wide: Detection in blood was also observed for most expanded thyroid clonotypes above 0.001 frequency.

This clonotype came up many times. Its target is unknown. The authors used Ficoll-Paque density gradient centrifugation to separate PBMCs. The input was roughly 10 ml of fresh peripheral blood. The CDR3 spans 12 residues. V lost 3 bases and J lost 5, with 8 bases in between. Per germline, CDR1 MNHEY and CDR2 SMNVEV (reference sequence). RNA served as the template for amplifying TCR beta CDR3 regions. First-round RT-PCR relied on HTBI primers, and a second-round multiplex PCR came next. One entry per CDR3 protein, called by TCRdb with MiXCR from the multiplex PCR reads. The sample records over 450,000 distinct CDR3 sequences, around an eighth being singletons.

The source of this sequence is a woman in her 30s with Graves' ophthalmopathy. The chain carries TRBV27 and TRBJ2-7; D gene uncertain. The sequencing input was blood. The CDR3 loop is CASSLGTDEQYF. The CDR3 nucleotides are TGTGCCAGCAGTTTGGGTACCGACGAGCAGTACTTC.